The source of this TCR beta chain is a study of cytomegalovirus exposure and HLA in healthy donors. Study-wide points: It was reported that TCR beta sequences correctly inferred the HLA-A and HLA-B alleles for most subjects. The study assumed roughly uniform donor sequencing depth for presence/absence analyses. The majority of CMV-associated TCR beta chains were reported as apparently HLA-restricted in a later analysis.

About this clone itself: The antigen is undetermined.

Germline V gene data show CDR1 as SGHKS and CDR2 as YYEKEE (reference sequence). Trimming stripped 2 bases from V and 10 bases from J, with 18 bases between. The CDR3 contains 14 residues. Vbeta (60) and Jbeta (13) primers were used in the PCR. Clones were sequenced by immunoSEQ multiplex PCR, and TCRdb holds only the in-frame ones, with some missing. The data hold 150,000 or so clones, with approximately 78% observed a single time. The sample comprised PBMCs. V usage is TRBV5-5 and J usage is TRBJ2-5, with a weak D call TRBD2 (6 bases). This receptor was obtained from a woman aged 40 to 50 in good health and CMV-seronegative. This CDR3 reads CASSLGRTGGDQYF. The CDR3 DNA is TGTGCCAGCAGCTTAGGTCGGACGGGCGGGGACCAGTACTTC.